The clone carrying this TCR beta chain was recorded at least ten times. No antigen is known for it. The data were obtained in a study of response to subunit inactivated influenza vaccine. Study-wide points: There was a suggestion from the authors that each seasonal influenza vaccination recruits few new T cells.

One entry per CDR3 protein, called by TCRdb with MiXCR from the RT-PCR reads. Here the sample spans hundreds of thousands of distinct CDR3 sequences, approximately 12% being singletons. The V gene end was trimmed by 2 bases and the J gene end by 6 bases; junction bases not matched to a gene: 9. Germline V gene sequence: CDR1 SGHDT, CDR2 YYEEEE. CDR3 size: 16 residues. The gene calls are TRBV5-6 and TRBJ2-1, with 9 positions matching TRBD2. The source of this sequence is a man aged 45 to 65 who received an inactivated influenza vaccine. The sample consisted of PBMCs from blood, taken 40 to 50 days after vaccination. CDR3 sequence reads: CASSFLAGVIGNEQFF. CDR3 sequence (DNA): TGTGCCAGCAGCTTCTTAGCGGGAGTAATAGGCAATGAGCAGTTCTTC.